A selection of T cell receptor beta chains follows, all from one sample in a study of T-cell memory formation after mild COVID-19. TCRdb reanalysed the 5' RACE reads using MiXCR and keeps one entry per CDR3 protein. Of around 300,000 distinct CDR3 sequences in the sample, roughly an eighth were seen once. The sequencing sample was made of PBMCs or a T cell subset sorted from them (not recorded which). The receptors shown here come from a man between 18 and 35 years old who had mild COVID-19 (a few samples of this study predate the infection). Cell type and time point are not known. Both conserved end residues are part of each CDR3. Fields, in order: D gene, V gene, J gene, clone size, CDR3 protein, CDR3 DNA. D genes are given only for firm matches. Clone sizes are given selectively: once, few, many, or a class where the clone is expanded.

NA,TRBV12-3/TRBV12-4,TRBJ1-3,few,CASRLRSSGNTIYF,TGTGCCAGCAGACTGCGAAGCTCTGGAAACACCATATATTTT
NA,TRBV7-9,TRBJ1-5,NA,CASSRSGEGNQPQHF,TGTGCCAGCAGCCGTTCCGGGGAGGGCAATCAGCCCCAGCATTTT
NA,TRBV28,TRBJ1-2,NA,CASSLSAYGYTF,TGTGCCAGCAGTTTATCGGCCTATGGCTACACCTTC
TRBD2,TRBV5-1,TRBJ2-3,NA,CASSLAQRGGTDTQYF,TGCGCCAGCAGCTTGGCCCAGCGGGGGGGCACAGATACGCAGTATTTT
NA,TRBV6-5,TRBJ1-1,many,CASSYGSSSAFF,TGTGCCAGCAGTTACGGGAGCTCTTCGGCTTTCTTT
NA,TRBV6-2/TRBV6-3,TRBJ1-4,NA,CASSYSRGLGTNEKLFF,TGTGCCAGCAGTTACTCCCGGGGGCTCGGAACTAATGAAAAACTGTTTTTT
NA,TRBV18,TRBJ1-4,few,CASSPQSYTTNEKLFF,TGTGCCAGCTCACCGCAAAGTTACACAACTAATGAAAAACTGTTTTTT
NA,TRBV29-1,TRBJ2-5,NA,CSVEAGKETQYF,TGCAGCGTTGAGGCTGGGAAAGAGACCCAGTACTTC
NA,TRBV12-3/TRBV12-4,TRBJ2-1,NA,CASSFGSLKQFF,TGTGCCAGCAGTTTTGGGAGCTTGAAGCAGTTCTTC
NA,TRBV7-6,TRBJ2-2,few,CASSLGGAAGELFF,TGTGCCAGCAGCTTAGGGGGGGCTGCCGGGGAGCTGTTTTTT
NA,TRBV11-2,TRBJ1-1,few,CASTWDLNTEAFF,TGTGCCAGCACCTGGGACCTCAACACTGAAGCTTTCTTT